The 28 T cell receptor beta chains below were found in one sample sequenced in a study of OX40 agonist ivuxolimab in advanced cancers. Method: immunoSEQ multiplex PCR; TCRdb's copy keeps in-frame clones and lacks some. The sample lists about 26,000 clones, 70% to 90% seen once, with just under 20% in the top ten. The specimen comprised CD4+ or CD8+ T cells sorted from blood, sampled in a trial of the OX40 agonist ivuxolimab. Receptor source: an adult with an advanced solid tumor such as melanoma, head and neck, liver or kidney cancer.

The chain links TRBV2 to TRBJ2-3, with TRBD1 matching over 7 bases. Germline CDR1 reads SNHLY; CDR2 reads FYNNEI. V lost 6 bases and J lost 6; bases outside the gene matches: 12. The CDR3 length is 15 residues. CDR3 sequence (DNA): TGTGCCAGCAGCAAGACAGGGATACTTAGGGATACGCAGTATTTT. Translated, it gives CASSKTGILRDTQYF. The complete variable domain, with remaining parts taken from reference TRBV2 and TRBJ2-3, reads EPEVTQTPSHQVTQMGQEVILRCVPISNHLYFYWYRQILGQKVEFLVSFYNNEISEKSEIFDDQFSVERPDGSNFTLKIRSTKLEDSAMYFCASSKTGILRDTQYFGPGTRLTVL.

The rearrangement joins TRBV7-9 to TRBJ2-3; no clear D gene. The CDR3 loop spans 12 amino acids. V dropped 1 base and J dropped 6 bases, with 5 bases sitting between them. Germline lookup yields CDR1 SEHNR and CDR2 FQNEAQ (reference sequence). The CDR3, as DNA: TGTGCCAGCAGCTTAGTGGGGGATACGCAGTATTTT. Its translation: CASSLVGDTQYF. Full variable domain (missing parts from reference TRBV7-9 and TRBJ2-3): DTGVSQNPRHKITKRGQNVTFRCDPISEHNRLYWYRQTLGQGPEFLTYFQNEAQLEKSRLLSDRFSAERPKGSFSTLEIQRTEQGDSAMYLCASSLVGDTQYFGPGTRLTVL.

The chain joins TRBV2 to TRBJ2-7; D is possibly TRBD2 (6 bases). The CDR3 loop spans 16 amino acids. Per germline, CDR1 SNHLY and CDR2 FYNNEI. The V and J ends lost 2 bases and 3 bases respectively, with 17 bases between them. The CDR3 coding sequence is TGTGCCAGCAGTGAAAGTTGGGACTCCGTCCTCTACGAGCAGTACTTC. Residues: CASSESWDSVLYEQYF.

V gene TRBV7-8 combines with J gene TRBJ1-2; no clear D. The length of the CDR3 is 13 residues. The ends were cut back, 2 bases at V and 3 bases at J, with 7 bases in the middle. Looked up from germline, CDR1 is SGHVS and CDR2 is FQNEAQ. The CDR3 sequence: CASSLTRDYGYTF. CDR3 sequence (DNA): TGTGCCAGCAGCTTAACCCGGGACTATGGCTACACCTTC. The whole variable domain, remainder taken from reference TRBV7-8 and TRBJ1-2, is GAGVSQSPRYKVAKRGQDVALRCDPISGHVSLFWYQQALGQGPEFLTYFQNEAQLDKSGLPSDRFFAERPEGSVSTLKIQRTQQEDSAVYLCASSLTRDYGYTFGSGTRLTVV.

This clone was detected a few times. The rearrangement links TRBV27 to TRBJ2-7; unclear D gene. CDR3 size: 11 residues. V lost 2 bases, J lost 5 bases, and 4 bases lay in between. Germline V lookup: CDR1 MNHEY, CDR2 SMNVEV (reference sequence). DNA for the CDR3: TGTGCCAGCAGTTTACGGGACGAGCAGTACTTC. The encoded protein is CASSLRDEQYF.

The V gene is TRBV13, the J gene TRBJ1-1; D not resolved. Germline V gene lookup returns CDR1 PRHDT and CDR2 FYEKMQ (reference sequence). The CDR3 covers 12 residues. V lost 0 bases and J 8 bases, leaving 7 bases between the germline ends. The CDR3 bases are TGTGCCAGCAGCTTAGGAGGTCAGGAAGCTTTCTTT. Translating it yields CASSLGGQEAFF.

This chain uses TRBV2 with TRBJ2-2; 9 bases align to TRBD1. Trimming took 6 bases from V and 6 from J; bases not matched to a gene: 11. Germline V gene sequence: CDR1 SNHLY, CDR2 FYNNEI. The CDR3 length is 16 residues. CDR3 residues: CASRTPGQGSPGELFF. CDR3 sequence (DNA): TGTGCCAGCAGAACCCCGGGACAGGGCAGCCCCGGGGAGCTGTTTTTT.

The J gene is TRBJ2-1, the V gene TRBV11-3; no definite D call. V was pared by 0 bases and J by 2 bases, with 8 bases between. The CDR3 spans 15 residues. Germline CDR1 SGHNT, CDR2 YENEEA. The chain's CDR3 is CASSLDHRPYNEQFF. CDR3 sequence (DNA): TGTGCCAGCAGCTTAGATCACCGCCCCTACAATGAGCAGTTCTTC.

The chain has TRBV30 and TRBJ1-1; 7 nucleotides align to TRBD1. From germline, CDR1 is GTSNPN and CDR2 SVGIG (reference sequence). V was clipped by 2 bases and J by 6 bases; unmatched bases: 9. This CDR3 comprises 14 residues. The CDR3 here is CAWSKEGANAEAFF. Here the CDR3 DNA reads TGTGCCTGGAGTAAGGAGGGGGCTAACGCTGAAGCTTTCTTT.

This clone appeared a few times. The rearrangement joins TRBV4-2 to TRBJ2-7, with 7 bases matching TRBD2. The germline CDR1 and CDR2 sequences are LGHNA and YNFKEQ. Unmatched junction bases numbered 9, after V lost 4 bases and J lost 3 bases. The CDR3 spans 15 residues. The CDR3 DNA reads as TGTGCCAGCAGCCGACCTCTAGCGGACGTCTACGAGCAGTACTTC. Protein product: CASSRPLADVYEQYF.

CDR3 nucleotides: TGTGCCAGCAGCTCGTCCCAACAGGGGGGAGCGACAGATACGCAGTATTTT. This codes for CASSSSQQGGATDTQYF. V and J are TRBV7-3 and TRBJ2-3; the match to TRBD1 covers 8 bases. The CDR3 loop spans 17 amino acids. Trimming took 4 bases from V and 3 from J; bases not matched to a gene: 12. CDR1 SGHTA and CDR2 FQGTGA come from the germline V gene.

The CDR3 region is CASSDNALAGAITGELFF. DNA for the CDR3: TGTGCCAGCAGTGACAATGCCCTAGCGGGAGCTATCACCGGGGAGCTGTTTTTT. The rearrangement links TRBV6-4 to TRBJ2-2; TRBD2 matches at 10 bases. CDR1 is MRHNA, CDR2 SNTAGT, per germline. This CDR3 spans 18 amino acids. V lost 2 bases, J lost 4 bases, and 10 bases stayed unmatched.

This rearrangement joins TRBV19 to TRBJ2-7; D remains ambiguous. Germline lookup yields CDR1 LNHDA and CDR2 SQIVND (reference sequence). The CDR3 extends over 14 amino acids. V was shortened by 1 base and J by 0 bases, with 7 bases between the two germline ends. CDR3: CASSIVASSYEQYF. In nucleotides, the CDR3 is TGTGCCAGTAGTATAGTCGCGTCCTCCTACGAGCAGTACTTC.

The rearrangement joins TRBV25-1 to TRBJ1-2; D is ambiguous. Per the germline V gene, CDR1 is MGHDK and CDR2 is SYGVNS. V gave up 0 bases and J gave up 6 bases, with 5 bases separating them. This CDR3 region has 12 residues. CDR3 sequence reads: CASSEYGDGYTF. CDR3 nucleotide sequence: TGTGCCAGCAGTGAATACGGGGATGGCTACACCTTC.

This clone was seen a few times. V and J are TRBV13 and TRBJ1-1, with D possibly being TRBD1 (5 bases). The germline V gene has CDR1 PRHDT and CDR2 FYEKMQ (reference sequence). The CDR3 covers 14 residues. V lost 0 bases to trimming and J lost 4 bases, with 9 bases between them. The CDR3 is CASSLGVGGTEAFF. The CDR3 bases are TGTGCCAGCAGCTTAGGTGTCGGGGGCACTGAAGCTTTCTTT.

This clone was detected only a few times. This rearrangement joins TRBV5-4 to TRBJ2-7, with a weak D call TRBD2 (5 bases). The CDR3 covers 14 residues. The germline gives CDR1 SGHNT, CDR2 YYREEE (reference sequence). Trimming shortened V by 4 bases and J by 6 bases, and 17 bases separated the two germline ends. CDR3 residues: CASSPEGLEGEQYF. The CDR3 bases are TGTGCCAGCAGCCCGGAAGGCCTAGAGGGCGAGCAGTACTTC. Supplemented by reference TRBV5-4 and TRBJ2-7, the full variable domain reads ETGVTQSPTHLIKTRGQQVTLRCSSQSGHNTVSWYQQALGQGPQFIFQYYREEENGRGNFPPRFSGLQFPNYSSELNVNALELDDSALYLCASSPEGLEGEQYFGPGTRLTVT.

V is TRBV7-9 and J is TRBJ2-5; no clear D gene. The CDR3 length is 13 residues. Per germline, CDR1 SEHNR and CDR2 FQNEAQ (reference sequence). Trimming pared 0 bases from V and 4 bases from J, leaving 6 bases between. CDR3 sequence reads: CASSLARVETQYF. The CDR3 DNA sequence: TGTGCCAGCAGCTTAGCCCGGGTAGAGACCCAGTACTTC.

The chain links TRBV6-5 to TRBJ2-7; 10 positions match TRBD1. The J segment lost 2 bases and the V segment lost 4 bases, leaving 5 bases of the junction unmatched. Germline CDR1 reads MNHEY; CDR2 reads SVGAGI. The length of the CDR3 is 15 residues. CDR3 loop: CASSWGQGRTYEQYF. The CDR3 nucleotides read TGTGCCAGCAGTTGGGGACAGGGGAGAACCTACGAGCAGTACTTC.

In its sample, this clone is medium-sized. V is TRBV5-1 and J is TRBJ1-2; 8 bases agree with TRBD1. The CDR3 contains 16 residues. The trim removed 4 bases at V and 3 bases at J, leaving 11 bases unmatched. Germline CDR1 reads SGHRS; CDR2 reads YFSETQ. In DNA form, the CDR3 reads TGCGCCAGCAGCACCGGACAGGGTTTAGACGACTATGGCTACACCTTC. Its protein is CASSTGQGLDDYGYTF.

This clone counts as medium-sized. This sequence joins TRBV5-4 and TRBJ2-7; D may be TRBD1 (5 bases). The V end lost 0 bases, the J end lost 4 bases, and 14 bases lay between the germline ends. The CDR3 loop spans 15 amino acids. Germline V lookup: CDR1 SGHNT, CDR2 YYREEE (reference sequence). CDR3 DNA sequence: TGTGCCAGCAGCTTGGGGGGCCCGGGCGGTTACGAGCAGTACTTC. It yields the protein CASSLGGPGGYEQYF.

This clone was observed a single time. The CDR3 DNA sequence: TGTGCCAGCAGCCACTACGTCGCCCAGCACTACGAGCAGTACTTC. This codes for CASSHYVAQHYEQYF. The J gene is TRBJ2-7, the V gene TRBV4-2; D is undetermined. This CDR3 comprises 15 residues. Trimming took off 3 bases at V and 3 bases at J, with 15 bases between the two ends. CDR1 LGHNA and CDR2 YNFKEQ come from the germline V gene.

The chain recombines TRBV7-3 with TRBJ2-1, with TRBD2 matching over 7 bases. The CDR3 runs 13 residues. From germline, CDR1 is SGHTA and CDR2 FQGTGA. V shed 3 bases and J 7 bases; nucleotides not matched to a gene: 3. The CDR3 DNA reads as TGTGCCAGCAGCTTGGGACTATCGAATGAGCAGTTCTTC. It translates to CASSLGLSNEQFF.

V and J are TRBV2 and TRBJ2-7; TRBD2 might be the D (5 bases). In germline, CDR1 is SNHLY, CDR2 FYNNEI. The CDR3 contains 16 residues. Trimming took off 6 bases at V and 2 bases at J, with 20 bases between the two ends. CDR3 sequence (DNA): TGTGCCAGCAGCCCCGTGAGGGCCTCTTCCACCTACGAGCAGTACTTC. Its protein is CASSPVRASSTYEQYF.

The V gene is TRBV10-3, the J gene TRBJ2-7; weak D call: TRBD1 (5 bases). The V and J ends lost 10 bases and 6 bases respectively, with 16 bases between them. The CDR3 has 12 residues. Per germline, CDR1 ENHRY and CDR2 SYGVKD. The CDR3 DNA reads as TGTGCCACCGACAGTGGGTCAGGCGAGCAGTACTTC. It encodes CATDSGSGEQYF.

The chain employs TRBV27 and TRBJ1-2; a weak D match, TRBD1 (5 bases). Trimming took 2 bases from V and 4 from J, leaving 8 bases between them. The CDR3 is 13 residues long. CDR1 MNHEY and CDR2 SMNVEV come from the germline V gene (reference sequence). The CDR3 here is CASSLGRGYGYTF. The CDR3 bases are TGTGCCAGCAGTTTAGGGAGGGGCTATGGCTACACCTTC.

This clone was seen only a few times. The chain uses TRBV10-3 and TRBJ1-2; D is ambiguous. Germline V lookup: CDR1 ENHRY, CDR2 SYGVKD. Trimming left V 10 bases short and J 6 bases short, with 15 bases between. The CDR3 consists of 12 residues. CDR3 DNA: TGTGCCACTCTCGACAAGGTTAATGGCTACACCTTC. Its protein product is CATLDKVNGYTF.

This clone was recorded once. As DNA, the CDR3 is TGTGCCAGCAGTTTATCGTCAGGGGGGTTGGCCTATGGCTACACCTTC. This sequence encodes CASSLSSGGLAYGYTF. This chain joins TRBV27 and TRBJ1-2, with 7 bases that match TRBD1. Germline V lookup: CDR1 MNHEY, CDR2 SMNVEV (reference sequence). V gave up 0 bases and J gave up 4 bases; unmatched junction bases: 8. This CDR3 is 16 amino acids long.

The chain is built from TRBV4-2 and TRBJ1-2; D might be TRBD1 (6 bases). CDR3 length equals 17 residues. In germline, CDR1 is LGHNA, CDR2 YNFKEQ. Trimming pared 0 bases from V and 5 bases from J, leaving 19 bases between. Here the CDR3 DNA reads TGTGCCAGCAGCCAAGATGGGGGCTTACAGATGCAATATGGCTACACCTTC. Its protein is CASSQDGGLQMQYGYTF.